This T cell receptor (beta chain) was recovered during a study of cytomegalovirus exposure and HLA in healthy donors. Notes on this clone: What it binds is unknown.

Clones were read by immunoSEQ multiplex PCR, and TCRdb kept only the in-frame ones, dropping some. This repertoire shows about 130,000 clones, approximately 90% found once; its top ten account for 6.2%. General study results and limits: Cytomegalovirus status was reportedly diagnosed by the classifier with high specificity and sensitivity. The study labeled around 160 TCR beta chains cytomegalovirus-associated. The tendency of first-cohort TCR clusters to co-occur in the 120 or so validation repertoires was the finding of a later analysis.

V was clipped by 9 bases and J by 5 bases; unmatched bases: 11. Germline CDR1 and CDR2: ENHRY and SYGVKD. The CDR3 is made up of 14 amino acids. The sample was PBMCs. This chain uses TRBV10-3 with TRBJ2-5; 8 bases map to TRBD2. The sequence was collected from a young woman in good health and CMV-seropositive. The CDR3 DNA sequence: TGTGCCATGGGGATAGCGGGGCCGGGTGAGACCCAGTACTTC. Translated: CAMGIAGPGETQYF.